This passage covers 29 T cell receptor beta chains from one sample sequenced in a study of cytomegalovirus exposure and HLA in healthy donors. A multiplex PCR was run with 60 Vbeta primers and 13 Jbeta primers. Clones were sequenced by immunoSEQ multiplex PCR, and TCRdb holds only the in-frame ones, with some missing. The sample consists of about 160,000 clones, around 69% of them appearing once. Sequencing was carried out using PBMCs. Every receptor here comes from a man in his 60s in good health and CMV-seronegative.

The V call is TRBV18, the J call TRBJ2-6; TRBD1 might be the D (6 bases). V was trimmed by 5 bases and J by 0 bases, leaving 11 bases between them. The CDR3 is 16 amino acids. Germline V lookup: CDR1 KGHSH, CDR2 LQKENI. CDR3 region: CASSSGTSSGANVLTF. Written as DNA, the CDR3 is TGTGCCAGCTCATCCGGGACAAGCTCTGGGGCCAACGTCCTGACTTTC. Full variable domain (outside the CDR3, taken from reference TRBV18 and TRBJ2-6): NAGVMQNPRHLVRRRGQEARLRCSPMKGHSHVYWYRQLPEEGLKFMVYLQKENIIDESGMPKERFSAEFPKEGPSILRIQQVVRGDSAAYFCASSSGTSSGANVLTFGAGSRLTVL.

The chain employs TRBV5-1 and TRBJ1-2; 8 nucleotides match TRBD1. V lost 0 bases, J lost 1 base, and 5 bases stayed unmatched. CDR1 and CDR2 from the germline V gene are SGHRS and YFSETQ. The CDR3 is 16 residues long. The CDR3 spells CASSLAGTGINYGYTF. The CDR3 DNA reads as TGCGCCAGCAGCTTGGCAGGGACAGGAATTAACTATGGCTACACCTTC.

The chain has TRBV28 and TRBJ2-1; 10 bases line up with TRBD1. Germline CDR1 MDHEN, CDR2 SYDVKM. The CDR3 consists of 14 residues. With 4 bases clipped from V and 12 bases from J, the junction kept 9 bases outside the gene matches. The chain's CDR3 is CASSSGTGEVGQFF. The CDR3 bases are TGTGCCAGCAGTTCCGGGACAGGGGAAGTCGGGCAGTTCTTC. The whole variable domain, remainder taken from reference TRBV28 and TRBJ2-1, is DVKVTQSSRYLVKRTGEKVFLECVQDMDHENMFWYRQDPGLGLRLIYFSYDVKMKEKGDIPEGYSVSREKKERFSLILESASTNQTSMYLCASSSGTGEVGQFFGPGTRLTVL.

A single count supports this clone. The chain recombines TRBV10-3 with TRBJ2-2; 9 bases are shared with TRBD1. The CDR3 has 13 residues. Germline assignment: CDR1 ENHRY and CDR2 SYGVKD. V lost 4 bases to trimming and J lost 6 bases; unmatched junction nucleotides: 0. This CDR3 reads CAISGTGAGELFF. The CDR3 nucleotides are TGTGCCATCAGTGGGACAGGGGCCGGGGAGCTGTTTTTT.

V is TRBV27 and J is TRBJ1-4, with 7 bases aligning to TRBD1. The ends lost 6 bases at V and 5 bases at J; junction bases unmatched: 12. Germline CDR1 reads MNHEY; CDR2 reads SMNVEV (reference sequence). The CDR3 is 16 residues long. The CDR3 region is CASSPPRQGQNEKLFF. In DNA form, the CDR3 reads TGTGCCAGCAGCCCCCCTCGACAGGGACAAAATGAAAAACTGTTTTTT.

The rearrangement links TRBV5-1 to TRBJ1-4; the D gene is possibly TRBD1 (5 bases). CDR1 is SGHRS and CDR2 is YFSETQ in the germline V gene. The V end was cut by 3 bases, the J end by 7 bases, with 22 bases between. The CDR3 is 17 residues long. The CDR3 coding sequence is TGCGCCAGCAGCTACACGTCTTCCGGGGGTAGGGGTGAAAAACTGTTTTTT. Protein sequence: CASSYTSSGGRGEKLFF.

This clone was seen a handful of times. The chain links TRBV5-6 to TRBJ1-2; D may be TRBD1 (5 bases). Trimming removed 0 bases at V and 6 bases at J, with 12 bases between. The CDR3 loop spans 14 amino acids. Germline-derived CDR1 and CDR2 are SGHDT and YYEEEE. The CDR3, as DNA: TGTGCCAGCAGCTTGGATGGGGGGTTGAATGGCTACACCTTC. Translating gives CASSLDGGLNGYTF. The whole variable domain, filled in from reference TRBV5-6 and TRBJ1-2, reads DAGVTQSPTHLIKTRGQQVTLRCSPKSGHDTVSWYQQALGQGPQFIFQYYEEEERQRGNFPDRFSGHQFPNYSSELNVNALLLGDSALYLCASSLDGGLNGYTFGSGTRLTVV.

The chain carries TRBV6-1 and TRBJ2-3; no firm D call. Per the germline V gene, CDR1 is MNHNS and CDR2 is SASEGT. Trimming took off 7 bases at V and 3 bases at J, with 11 bases between the two ends. The CDR3 is 13 amino acids. The CDR3 coding sequence is TGTGCCAGCATCCGACTGGAGACAGATACGCAGTATTTT. Protein sequence: CASIRLETDTQYF.

This chain uses TRBV6-5 with TRBJ2-7, with D perhaps matching TRBD1 (5 bases). Germline V CDR1 and CDR2: MNHEY, SVGAGI. The CDR3 is 14 amino acids. Trimming left V 3 bases short and J 0 bases short, with 9 bases between. Here the CDR3 DNA reads TGTGCCAGCAGTTATTCAGGGAACTCCTACGAGCAGTACTTC. Translating gives CASSYSGNSYEQYF.

The chain uses TRBV7-9 and TRBJ2-1, with 7 positions matching TRBD2. The CDR3 totals 14 residues. Losses at the gene ends were 5 bases for V and 6 bases for J; bases not matched to a gene: 7. Germline values: CDR1 SEHNR, CDR2 FQNEAQ (reference sequence). Here the CDR3 reads CASSPPTSVNEQFF. Here the CDR3 DNA reads TGTGCCAGCAGCCCTCCCACTAGCGTCAATGAGCAGTTCTTC.

V usage is TRBV7-9 and J usage is TRBJ2-7; TRBD1 matches at 7 bases. The CDR3 loop spans 15 amino acids. CDR1 SEHNR and CDR2 FQNEAQ come from the germline V gene (reference sequence). V lost 5 bases, J lost 2 bases, and 9 bases stayed unmatched. Written as DNA, the CDR3 is TGTGCCAGCAGCCGGGACGGACAGGTCACCTACGAGCAGTACTTC. Translated, it gives CASSRDGQVTYEQYF.

This clone has only a few counts. The V and J genes are TRBV19 and TRBJ2-1; 8 positions match TRBD2. Germline V gene data show CDR1 as LNHDA and CDR2 as SQIVND (reference sequence). This CDR3 contains 12 residues. Trimming cost V 4 bases and J 12 bases; bases outside gene matches: 5. The CDR3 nucleotides read TGTGCCAGTAGTACCAGGGGACTAGGGCAGTTCTTC. Translating gives CASSTRGLGQFF.

The chain employs TRBV10-3 and TRBJ2-2; 7 nucleotides match TRBD1. Germline trimming cut 6 bases from V and 2 bases from J; bases unmatched to any gene: 6. Germline assignment: CDR1 ENHRY and CDR2 SYGVKD. CDR3 length: 15 amino acids. The DNA of the CDR3 is TGTGCCATCAGGGGTGGGGACAGAAACACCGGGGAGCTGTTTTTT. As protein: CAIRGGDRNTGELFF.

V is TRBV7-9 and J is TRBJ2-5, with 7 bases identical to TRBD1. Germline CDR1 reads SEHNR; CDR2 reads FQNEAQ (reference sequence). After removal of 1 base from V and 3 bases from J, the junction contained 5 bases not matched to a gene. The CDR3 length is 15 residues. The CDR3 protein is CASSLDQGVKETQYF. The CDR3, as DNA: TGTGCCAGCAGCTTAGACCAGGGGGTAAAAGAGACCCAGTACTTC.

This clone was recorded once. The chain employs TRBV7-2 and TRBJ1-1, with D unresolved. The CDR3 spans 13 residues. V lost 5 bases to trimming and J lost 5 bases, with 12 bases between them. Germline loops: CDR1 SGHTA, CDR2 FQGNSA. The CDR3 nucleotides are TGTGCCAGCAGCCCCACTTTCCTTACTGAAGCTTTCTTT. Protein: CASSPTFLTEAFF.

This clone was recorded once. The chain uses TRBV7-8 and TRBJ1-6; D gene ambiguous. V was trimmed by 5 bases and J by 6 bases, leaving 23 bases between them. Germline V lookup: CDR1 SGHVS, CDR2 FQNEAQ. This CDR3 contains 18 residues. The CDR3 sequence is CASSPLTRVVMGNSPLHF. The CDR3 bases are TGTGCCAGCAGCCCACTTACGAGGGTGGTAATGGGTAATTCACCCCTCCACTTT.

V and J are TRBV30 and TRBJ2-3, with D possibly matching TRBD2 (5 bases). V dropped 3 bases and J dropped 2 bases, with 12 bases sitting between them. The germline V gene encodes CDR1 GTSNPN and CDR2 SVGIG (reference sequence). CDR3 length: 14 residues. The CDR3 is CAWSYGGSTDTQYF. Here the CDR3 DNA reads TGTGCCTGGAGCTACGGAGGATCCACAGATACGCAGTATTTT.

The chain uses TRBV6-1 and TRBJ2-1; a weak D match, TRBD2 (7 bases). Germline values: CDR1 MNHNS, CDR2 SASEGT. The CDR3 runs 16 residues. V dropped 0 bases and J dropped 2 bases, with 11 bases sitting between them. CDR3 DNA: TGTGCCAGCAGTGAAGCATGGCGGGGGCCCTACAATGAGCAGTTCTTC. It yields the protein CASSEAWRGPYNEQFF.

This sequence joins TRBV5-1 and TRBJ2-6; D may be TRBD2 (6 bases). The CDR3 runs 15 residues. The ends were cut back, 5 bases at V and 0 bases at J, with 9 bases in the middle. The germline V gene has CDR1 SGHRS and CDR2 YFSETQ. The CDR3: CASSEGGSGANVLTF. The CDR3 DNA reads as TGCGCCAGCAGTGAGGGAGGCTCTGGGGCCAACGTCCTGACTTTC.

The rearrangement joins TRBV28 to TRBJ2-2; D is uncertain. CDR1 is MDHEN, CDR2 SYDVKM, per germline. The CDR3 contains 12 residues. Trimming removed 4 bases from V and 12 bases from J, with 12 bases in between. The CDR3 DNA is TGTGCCAGCAGTTCACCAGGAAGAAAGCTGTTTTTT. Its translation: CASSSPGRKLFF.

The chain recombines TRBV5-1 with TRBJ2-1, with TRBD1 identical over 7 bases. The V gene's germline CDR1 is SGHRS and CDR2 YFSETQ. This CDR3 is built from 13 residues. V trimming: 5 bases; J trimming: 4 bases; junction bases outside the gene matches: 3. For the CDR3, the DNA is TGCGCCAGCAGATGGGGACAGTACAATGAGCAGTTCTTC. As protein: CASRWGQYNEQFF.

V is TRBV7-9 and J is TRBJ2-5; D gene ambiguous. There are 11 residues in the CDR3. The germline V gene encodes CDR1 SEHNR and CDR2 FQNEAQ (reference sequence). With 5 bases removed from V and 5 bases from J, the gap between germline ends came to 6 bases. In DNA form, the CDR3 reads TGTGCCAGCAGCCCGTTTGAGACCCAGTACTTC. Amino acid sequence: CASSPFETQYF.

The chain combines TRBV5-4 with TRBJ2-3, with D maybe TRBD2 (6 bases). V was shortened by 2 bases and J by 3 bases, with 22 bases between the two germline ends. Germline-derived CDR1 and CDR2 are SGHNT and YYREEE (reference sequence). This CDR3 spans 18 amino acids. The chain's CDR3 is CASSFYGSGGEGTDTQYF. CDR3 nucleotide sequence: TGTGCCAGCAGCTTTTATGGTTCTGGCGGGGAAGGTACAGATACGCAGTATTTT.

There are a few counts of this clone. The J gene is TRBJ2-3, the V gene TRBV5-1, with TRBD2 matching 9 bases. The CDR3 covers 16 residues. V shed 2 bases, J shed 1 base, and the junction held 5 bases outside the gene matches. The germline V gene has CDR1 SGHRS and CDR2 YFSETQ. The CDR3, as DNA: TGCGCCAGCAGCTTTAGCGGGAGCGCCCGCACAGATACGCAGTATTTT. The encoded protein is CASSFSGSARTDTQYF.

As regards this clone: Other DNA sequences from this sample encode an identical CDR3 as well. The chain combines TRBV18 with TRBJ2-7; D is possibly TRBD1 (7 bases). The CDR3 contains 14 residues. The germline V gene encodes CDR1 KGHSH and CDR2 LQKENI. Trimming left V 1 base short and J 2 bases short, with 9 bases between. The CDR3 nucleotides are TGTGCCAGCTCACCACGCGGGACAGCCTACGAGCAGTACTTC. It translates to CASSPRGTAYEQYF. The full variable domain, rest sourced from reference TRBV18 and TRBJ2-7, is NAGVMQNPRHLVRRRGQEARLRCSPMKGHSHVYWYRQLPEEGLKFMVYLQKENIIDESGMPKERFSAEFPKEGPSILRIQQVVRGDSAAYFCASSPRGTAYEQYFGPGTRLTVT.

The rearrangement joins TRBV28 to TRBJ2-1; TRBD2 agrees at 7 bases. The CDR3 runs 15 residues. V was pared by 6 bases and J by 0 bases, with 5 bases of the junction left unmatched. The germline V gene has CDR1 MDHEN and CDR2 SYDVKM. In DNA form, the CDR3 reads TGTGCCAGCAGCCTAGCGGTGGGCTCCTACAATGAGCAGTTCTTC. Residues: CASSLAVGSYNEQFF.

The chain recombines TRBV7-6 with TRBJ2-1; possible D gene TRBD2, 6 bases. V lost 5 bases to trimming and J lost 7 bases, with 18 bases between them. Germline V lookup: CDR1 SGHVS, CDR2 FNYEAQ. The CDR3 covers 15 residues. The DNA of the CDR3 is TGTGCCAGCAGCGTTGACGCTAGCGCGGGGAATGAGCAGTTCTTC. It is translated as CASSVDASAGNEQFF.

V usage is TRBV4-1 and J usage is TRBJ1-3; 7 bases match TRBD1. The CDR3 runs to 19 residues. V was pared by 0 bases and J by 2 bases, with 13 bases of the junction left unmatched. Germline loops: CDR1 MGHRA, CDR2 YSYEKL. This CDR3 is CASSQDVIYRQGAGNTIYF. The CDR3 nucleotides are TGCGCCAGCAGCCAAGATGTCATATACAGGCAGGGGGCTGGAAACACCATATATTTT.

The gene calls are TRBV11-1 and TRBJ2-5; D possibly corresponds to TRBD2 (5 bases). V lost 0 bases, J lost 4 bases, and 6 bases lay in between. The CDR3 loop spans 13 amino acids. From germline, CDR1 is SGHAT and CDR2 FQDESV (reference sequence). DNA of the CDR3: TGTGCCAGCAGCTTAGCAGGGAGAGAGACCCAGTACTTC. Its translation is CASSLAGRETQYF.